This T cell receptor beta chain emerged from a study of CD8 T cells in ankylosing spondylitis. Findings of the study overall: Clones linked to disease were reported to show significant enrichment in matched ankylosing spondylitis synovial fluid.

Quantitative 5'-RACE with molecular barcodes produced the TCR beta libraries. TCRdb ran MiXCR on the 5' RACE reads and lists one entry per CDR3 protein. Among 150,000 to 200,000 distinct CDR3 sequences, 25% to 35% were seen once, and the ten largest hold approximately 5.9%. This clonotype was observed at least ten times. What it binds is unknown. Sequences were obtained from synovial fluid, either unsorted or a sorted T cell fraction (not recorded which). This TCR came from a male donor with ankylosing spondylitis.

Written as DNA, the CDR3 is TGTGCCAGCGGGGGACTAGCGGGAGCAGATACGCAGTATTTT. This translates into CASGGLAGADTQYF. The rearrangement uses TRBV9 and TRBJ2-3, with TRBD2 matching over 14 bases. This CDR3 comprises 14 residues. The V gene's germline CDR1 is SGDLS and CDR2 YYNGEE. V was pared by 7 bases and J by 4 bases, with 2 bases of the junction left unmatched.